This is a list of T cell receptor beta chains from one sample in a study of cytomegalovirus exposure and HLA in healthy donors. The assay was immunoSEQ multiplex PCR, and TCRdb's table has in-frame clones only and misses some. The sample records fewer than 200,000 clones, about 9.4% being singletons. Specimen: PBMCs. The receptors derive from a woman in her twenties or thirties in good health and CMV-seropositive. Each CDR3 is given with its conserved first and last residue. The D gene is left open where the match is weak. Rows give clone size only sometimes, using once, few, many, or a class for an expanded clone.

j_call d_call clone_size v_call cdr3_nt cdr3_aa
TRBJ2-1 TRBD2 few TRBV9 TGTGCCAGCAGCGTAGACAGTCTTAGCGGGAGGCGGGAATTCTTC CASSVDSLSGRREFF
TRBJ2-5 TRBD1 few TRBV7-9 TGTGCCAGCAGCTCAAACCTCGAAGGGGGCGCAATGGAGACCCAGTACTTC CASSSNLEGGAMETQYF
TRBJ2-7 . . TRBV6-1 TGTGCCAGCAGTGGCTTGGCGCGGGAACGCTACGAGCAGTACTTC CASSGLARERYEQYF
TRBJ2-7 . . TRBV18 TGTGCCAGCTCACCACCAACTAGCTACGAGCAGTACTTC CASSPPTSYEQYF
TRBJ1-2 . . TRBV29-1 TGCAGCGTTGGACAAGGGGGAGCAAACTATGGCTACACCTTC CSVGQGGANYGYTF
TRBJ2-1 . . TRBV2 TGTGCCAGCAGTGAAGGAGGTGGCCTTCTCTACAATGAGCAGTTCTTC CASSEGGGLLYNEQFF
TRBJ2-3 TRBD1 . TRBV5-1 TGCGCCAGCAGCGGGGAGACAGGGTTCGCGACTTGGGCAGATACGCAGTATTTT CASSGETGFATWADTQYF
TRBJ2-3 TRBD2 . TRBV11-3 TGTGCCAGCAGCTGGACTAGCGGGAGGACAGATACGCAGTATTTT CASSWTSGRTDTQYF
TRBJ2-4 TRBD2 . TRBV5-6 TGTGCCAGCAGCAGTACGGGACTAGCGAGGAACATTCAGTACTTC CASSSTGLARNIQYF
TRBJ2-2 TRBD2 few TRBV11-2 TGTGCCAGCAGCTACGCAAGGACTAGAGTCACCGGGGAGCTGTTTTTT CASSYARTRVTGELFF
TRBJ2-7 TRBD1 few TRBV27 TGTGCCAGCAGTCCCCGACAGGGTGGCGAGCAGTACTTC CASSPRQGGEQYF
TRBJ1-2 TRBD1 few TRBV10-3 TGTGCCATCAGTGAGTCTGCCGGGACAGCTCATGTCGGCTACACCTTC CAISESAGTAHVGYTF
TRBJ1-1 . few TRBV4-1 TGCGCCAGCAGCCAAATTCCAACAGTAACCACTGAAGCTTTCTTT CASSQIPTVTTEAFF
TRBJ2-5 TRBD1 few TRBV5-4 TGTGCCAGCAGCGGGACCCGACAGGGAGAAGAGACCCAGTACTTC CASSGTRQGEETQYF
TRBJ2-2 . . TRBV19 TGTGCCAGTAGTATGCTTCCCTCGGGTACCGGGGAGCTGTTTTTT CASSMLPSGTGELFF
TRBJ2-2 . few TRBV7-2 TGTGCCAGCAGCTTACTCACCGGGGAGCTGTTTTTT CASSLLTGELFF
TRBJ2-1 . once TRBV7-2 TGTGCCAGCAGCTCTTCAGGGATCAATGAGCAGTTCTTC CASSSSGINEQFF
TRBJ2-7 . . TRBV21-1 TGTGCCAGCAGCAAAAGGTTAGCGGGATTGCCTTTCCTATCGGGTGAGCAGTACTTC CASSKRLAGLPFLSGEQYF
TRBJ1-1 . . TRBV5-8 TGTGCCAGCAGCCGGAGCTACGTTGGGACTGAAGCTTTCTTT CASSRSYVGTEAFF
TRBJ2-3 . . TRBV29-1 TGCAGCGTGCTAGGGGGCACAGATACGCAGTATTTT CSVLGGTDTQYF
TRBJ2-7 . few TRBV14 TGTGCCAGCAGCCAAGACCCCTTGGAGCAGTACTTC CASSQDPLEQYF
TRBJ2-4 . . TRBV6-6 TGTGCCAGCGGGGAAGGAGGGTCAACCAAAAACATTCAGTACTTC CASGEGGSTKNIQYF
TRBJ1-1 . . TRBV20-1 TGCAGTATGTGGAGGGTCCCCGAAGCTTTCTTT CSMWRVPEAFF
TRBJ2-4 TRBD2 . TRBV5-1 TGCGCCAGCAGCTTGGACACAGCGGGAGGGGGCATTCAGTACTTC CASSLDTAGGGIQYF
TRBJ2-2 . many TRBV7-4 TGTGCCAGCAGCCTTAGCCCCTTCGGGGGTAGGGAACTTAACACCGGGGAGCTGTTTTTT CASSLSPFGGRELNTGELFF
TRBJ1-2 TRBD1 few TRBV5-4 TGTGCCAGCAGCCCGGGACAGTTTAACTATGGCTACACCTTC CASSPGQFNYGYTF
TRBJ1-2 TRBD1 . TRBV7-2 TGTGCCAGCACAGGGGGCGGGGGCTACACCTTC CASTGGGGYTF
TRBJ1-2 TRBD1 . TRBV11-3 TGTGCCACCTATGACAGGGAACCCTATGGCTACACCTTC CATYDREPYGYTF
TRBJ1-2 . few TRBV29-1 TGCAGCTCTGGGAGATTAGGTCAGGGGCTCTATGGCTACACCTTC CSSGRLGQGLYGYTF
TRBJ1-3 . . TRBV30 TGTGCCTGCTCAGGGTATACTGGAAACACCATATATTTT CACSGYTGNTIYF
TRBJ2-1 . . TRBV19 TGTGCCAGTAGTATGGCGGGTGGGAGGAGTATGGATGAGCAGTTCTTC CASSMAGGRSMDEQFF
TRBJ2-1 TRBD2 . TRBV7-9 TGTGCCAGCAGCTTAGCGCGCGGACTAGCGGGACACAATGAGCAGTTCTTC CASSLARGLAGHNEQFF
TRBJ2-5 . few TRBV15 TGTGCCACCAGCTATGACAGCCAAGAGACCCAGTACTTC CATSYDSQETQYF
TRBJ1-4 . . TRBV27 TGTGCCAGCGGCCCAACGACAACTAATGAAAAACTGTTTTTT CASGPTTTNEKLFF
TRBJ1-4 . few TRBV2 TGTGCCAGCACGAGGGAAACTAATGAAAAACTGTTTTTT CASTRETNEKLFF
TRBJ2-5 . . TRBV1 TGCACCAGCAGCCAAGATAAGGCTAGCGGGAGTATCACAAGAGAGACCCAGTACTTC CTSSQDKASGSITRETQYF
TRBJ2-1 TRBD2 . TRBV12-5 TGTGCTAGTGGTTTCGGGCCTAGCGGTTACAATGAGCAGTTCTTC CASGFGPSGYNEQFF
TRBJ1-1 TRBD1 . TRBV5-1 TGCGCCAGCAGCTCCCCCGGGACAGGACCTGAAGCTTTCTTT CASSSPGTGPEAFF
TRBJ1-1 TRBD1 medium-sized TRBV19 TGTGCCAGTAGTCCCCCACAGGGGATCTACACTGAAGCTTTCTTT CASSPPQGIYTEAFF
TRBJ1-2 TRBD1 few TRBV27 TGTGCCAGCAGTCGGACAGGGACCGACGGCTACACCTTC CASSRTGTDGYTF
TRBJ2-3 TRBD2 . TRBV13 TGTGCCAGCAGCCGGACTAGCGGGATGAGTTGGGGCACAGATACGCAGTATTTT CASSRTSGMSWGTDTQYF
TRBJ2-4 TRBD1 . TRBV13 TGTGCCAGCAGCTTAACCGACAGGGGAGTTCAGTACTTC CASSLTDRGVQYF
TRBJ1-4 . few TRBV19 TGTGCCAGTAGTAGACGGGAGAATGAAAAACTGTTTTTT CASSRRENEKLFF
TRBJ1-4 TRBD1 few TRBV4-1 TGCGCCAGCAGCCATGGGGGACAGAATGAAAAACTGTTTTTT CASSHGGQNEKLFF
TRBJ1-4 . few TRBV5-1 TGCGCCAGCAGCTTACTTGCAGGGGTAAATGAAAAACTGTTTTTT CASSLLAGVNEKLFF
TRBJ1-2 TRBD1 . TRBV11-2 TGTGCCAGCAGCTGGGGGGACAGGGGAGCAGCTGGCTACACCTTC CASSWGDRGAAGYTF
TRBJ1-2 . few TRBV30 TGTGCCTGGAGTGTAACAGTCCATGGCTACACCTTC CAWSVTVHGYTF
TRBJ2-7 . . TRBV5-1 TGCGCCAGCAGCTTATCCGGCGGGGCTGCCTACGAGCAGTACTTC CASSLSGGAAYEQYF
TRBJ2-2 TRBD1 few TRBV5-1 TGCGCCAGCAGTTCGGGACAGGGGTACACCGGGGAGCTGTTTTTT CASSSGQGYTGELFF
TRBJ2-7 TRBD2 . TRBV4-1 TGCGCCAGCAGCCCTAAGGAGCCTAGCGGGAGCTCCTACGAGCAGTACTTC CASSPKEPSGSSYEQYF
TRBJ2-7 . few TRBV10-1 TGCGCCAGCACCGGGGCGCAGGGGTCCTACGAGCAGTACTTC CASTGAQGSYEQYF
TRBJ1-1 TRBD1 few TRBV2 TGTGCCAGCAGGGACAGGGGTCTTGAAGCTTTCTTT CASRDRGLEAFF